This T cell receptor beta chain is drawn from a study of blood T cell repertoires in COVID-19. Study information: Italy, Spain and the United States were the sources of the convalescent and acute COVID-19 samples.

In germline, CDR1 is GTSNPN, CDR2 SVGIG (reference sequence). CDR3 length equals 14 residues. The trim removed 5 bases at V and 3 bases at J, leaving 6 bases unmatched. In the study's own analysis: Amplification from reference gene primers served as the basis for estimated nucleated cell counts. The assay was immunoSEQ multiplex PCR, and TCRdb's table has in-frame clones only and misses some. V, J and clone size are those of that table, while D and trimming were read from the DNA. The sample holds approximately 210,000 clones; around 83% are singletons and the top ten take less than 3.5%. The sequence was obtained from a man between 50 and 59 years old with active or convalescent COVID-19. This chain joins TRBV30 and TRBJ1-3; 8 nucleotides agree with TRBD1. The sample was peripheral blood. As DNA, the CDR3 is TGTGCCTGGGACAGGGGCACTGGTGGAAACACCATATATTTT. Protein: CAWDRGTGGNTIYF.